Below, 25 T cell receptor beta chains from the same sample are listed, as sequenced in a study of T cell repertoires in cytomegalovirus infection. TCRdb independently ran MiXCR on the reads; one entry per CDR3 protein. The profile shows 560,000 or so distinct CDR3 sequences, 16% of them singletons. Sequenced input: CD8+ T cells from PBMCs. The receptor source for this set is a human donor in good health (CMV status not recorded). Some clones in this sample may be carry-over from other donors' samples.

There are a few counts of this clonotype. The chain is built from TRBV7-9 and TRBJ2-7, with D tentatively TRBD1 (6 bases). The CDR3 runs 15 residues. Germline CDR1 reads SEHNR; CDR2 reads FQNEAQ (reference sequence). V was pared by 1 base and J by 3 bases, with 13 bases between. In DNA form, the CDR3 reads TGTGCCAGCAGCTTAGAGGGGGACCCAGGCTACGAGCAGTACTTC. It yields the protein CASSLEGDPGYEQYF.

The genes are TRBV29-1 and TRBJ1-1, with D possibly matching TRBD1 (5 bases). CDR1 and CDR2 (germline): SQVTM, ANQGSEA. Trimming cost V 6 bases and J 1 base, with 15 bases left between them. The CDR3 is made up of 14 amino acids. The CDR3 loop is CSVARGGWNTEAFF. As DNA, the CDR3 is TGCAGCGTCGCGAGGGGCGGGTGGAACACTGAAGCTTTCTTT.

This clonotype was seen only a few times. The genes are TRBV27 and TRBJ1-1; D remains ambiguous. The CDR3 sequence is 11 residues long. Trimming cost V 8 bases and J 3 bases, with 7 bases left between them. Germline V CDR1 and CDR2: MNHEY, SMNVEV (reference sequence). CDR3 loop: CASGQDTEAFF. The CDR3 coding sequence is TGTGCCAGCGGGCAGGACACTGAAGCTTTCTTT.

The chain uses TRBV3-1 and TRBJ2-7; no firm D call. Germline values: CDR1 LGHDT, CDR2 YNNKEL (reference sequence). The V end was cut by 4 bases, the J end by 5 bases, with 9 bases between. CDR3 length: 12 amino acids. The DNA for the CDR3 is TGTGCCAGCAGCCCAGACCAGGACGAGCAGTACTTC. Its translation: CASSPDQDEQYF.

The V call is TRBV20-1, the J call TRBJ2-4, with D tentatively TRBD1 (5 bases). This CDR3 spans 13 amino acids. Trimming removed 6 bases from V and 0 bases from J, with 9 bases in between. CDR1 is DFQATT and CDR2 is SNEGSKA in the germline V gene (reference sequence). The CDR3 nucleotides read TGCAGTGCCCAGGGCCGAGCCAAAAACATTCAGTACTTC. It translates to CSAQGRAKNIQYF.

J is TRBJ1-3 and V is TRBV30; 9 bases align to TRBD1. CDR1 and CDR2 from the germline V gene are GTSNPN and SVGIG (reference sequence). V shed 5 bases, J shed 0 bases, and the junction held 5 bases outside the gene matches. This CDR3 is built from 15 residues. DNA of the CDR3: TGTGCCTGGTCGACAGGGGGAGGCTCTGGAAACACCATATATTTT. Encoded protein: CAWSTGGGSGNTIYF.

The rearrangement links TRBV20-1 to TRBJ2-1, with a tentative D call TRBD2 (5 bases). This CDR3 spans 15 amino acids. V lost 6 bases, J lost 4 bases, and 19 bases lay in between. CDR1 is DFQATT, CDR2 SNEGSKA, per germline (reference sequence). In nucleotides, the CDR3 is TGCAGTGCCTTGGATGGAGGAATTCCTTACAATGAGCAGTTCTTC. Its protein product is CSALDGGIPYNEQFF.

There are a few counts of this clonotype. The chain links TRBV14 to TRBJ1-5; D unclear. Trimming removed 4 bases from V and 0 bases from J, with 16 bases in between. The CDR3 spans 17 residues. Germline V CDR1 and CDR2: SGHDN, FVKESK. The CDR3 here is CASSPAVERISNQPQHF. In nucleotides, the CDR3 is TGTGCCAGCAGCCCCGCGGTGGAAAGGATTAGCAATCAGCCCCAGCATTTT.

The table lists this clonotype with a few counts. The chain is built from TRBV7-9 and TRBJ1-1; TRBD1 might be the D (5 bases). CDR1 SEHNR and CDR2 FQNEAQ come from the germline V gene (reference sequence). There are 16 residues in the CDR3. Trimming left V 0 bases short and J 4 bases short, with 15 bases between. CDR3 protein: CASSLARGVRGTEAFF. DNA for the CDR3: TGTGCCAGCAGCTTAGCGAGAGGGGTGAGGGGCACTGAAGCTTTCTTT.

At least ten counts were recorded for this clonotype. The chain couples TRBV20-1 to TRBJ2-5, with 7 bases fitting TRBD1. Germline CDR1 is DFQATT and CDR2 is SNEGSKA (reference sequence). V trimming: 1 base; J trimming: 5 bases; junction bases outside the gene matches: 10. The CDR3 is 15 residues long. As DNA, the CDR3 is TGCAGTGCTAGAGGACTTTCGACAGGGATGGAGACCCAGTACTTC. Amino acid sequence: CSARGLSTGMETQYF.

This clonotype has only a few counts. The CDR3 region has the DNA TGTGCCAGCAGTCTTCGGGGGGCGGGGGGCTACACCTTC. Translated: CASSLRGAGGYTF. The chain couples TRBV25-1 to TRBJ1-2; the D gene is possibly TRBD1 (6 bases). Trimming removed 5 bases from V and 8 bases from J, with 15 bases in between. There are 13 residues in the CDR3. Germline values: CDR1 MGHDK, CDR2 SYGVNS.

In its sample, this clonotype was seen a few times. The V call is TRBV24-1, the J call TRBJ2-3, with D tentatively TRBD1 (6 bases). There are 15 residues in the CDR3. CDR1 KGHDR and CDR2 SFDVKD come from the germline V gene. V lost 6 bases and J lost 2, with 14 bases in between. This chain's CDR3 is CATSIRDTSTDTQYF. In DNA form, the CDR3 reads TGTGCCACCAGTATACGGGACACCTCCACAGATACGCAGTATTTT.

In this sample, this clonotype turned up many times. CDR3 residues: CASSSPPAGPRLETQYF. The CDR3 coding sequence is TGTGCCAGCAGCTCACCCCCCGCGGGGCCACGGTTGGAGACCCAGTACTTC. The chain uses TRBV6-1 and TRBJ2-5; D may be TRBD2 (6 bases). CDR1 and CDR2 (germline): MNHNS, SASEGT. V was cut by 6 bases and J by 5 bases, with 25 bases left in between. The CDR3 consists of 17 residues.

CDR3 sequence (DNA): TGCGCCAGCAGCTCACAGGGGGAGGATGGCTACACCTTC. This encodes CASSSQGEDGYTF. The chain employs TRBV4-1 and TRBJ1-2, with 8 bases identical to TRBD1. Germline values: CDR1 MGHRA, CDR2 YSYEKL. The CDR3 loop spans 13 amino acids. V was clipped by 5 bases and J by 6 bases; unmatched bases: 5.

This sequence joins TRBV6-2 or TRBV6-3 and TRBJ1-1; weak D call: TRBD1 (5 bases). Per germline, CDR1 MNHEY and CDR2 SVGEGT. CDR3 length: 14 amino acids. The V end lost 5 bases, the J end lost 2 bases, and 12 bases lay between the germline ends. CDR3 sequence reads: CASSPRGDNTEAFF. The CDR3 region has the DNA TGTGCCAGCAGTCCTAGAGGGGATAACACTGAAGCTTTCTTT.

This chain's CDR3 is CASSFTGQAEQYF. The CDR3 DNA reads TGTGCCAGCAGTTTTACCGGACAAGCCGAGCAGTACTTC. The genes are TRBV12-3 or TRBV12-4 and TRBJ2-7; a possible D gene is TRBD1 (5 bases). The CDR3 sequence is 13 residues long. V shed 3 bases and J shed 6 bases, with 12 bases lying between them.

This chain links TRBV9 with TRBJ2-1; the D is unclear. The CDR3 consists of 16 residues. Germline V gives CDR1 SGDLS, CDR2 YYNGEE. V lost 0 bases and J 0 bases, leaving 10 bases between the germline ends. CDR3 sequence (DNA): TGTGCCAGCAGCGTAGGGTCCAGCTTCTCCTACAATGAGCAGTTCTTC. The encoded protein is CASSVGSSFSYNEQFF.

The rearrangement links TRBV29-1 to TRBJ1-2; TRBD1 matches 9 bases. J gave up 3 bases and V 4 bases, and 6 bases lay outside the gene matches. The CDR3 sequence is 14 residues long. Germline V lookup: CDR1 SQVTM, CDR2 ANQGSEA. CDR3 loop: CSVGAGTGYYGYTF. In DNA form, the CDR3 reads TGCAGCGTTGGAGCCGGGACAGGGTACTATGGCTACACCTTC.

This clonotype was counted between two and nine times. This chain's CDR3 is CASSQESHGLAGYYSSSYNEQFF. The CDR3 DNA reads as TGTGCCAGCAGCCAAGAGTCCCACGGTCTAGCGGGGTATTACTCCAGCTCCTACAATGAGCAGTTCTTC. J is TRBJ2-1 and V is TRBV3-1; 9 nucleotides line up with TRBD2. This CDR3 is 23 amino acids long. V dropped 0 bases and J dropped 0; count of bases not matched to a gene: 21. Germline CDR1 LGHDT, CDR2 YNNKEL (reference sequence).

This clonotype was picked up many times. The chain uses TRBV7-3 and TRBJ1-2; maybe TRBD1 (5 bases). Trimming took off 2 bases at V and 0 bases at J, with 10 bases between the two ends. Germline CDR1 is SGHTA and CDR2 is FQGTGA. There are 15 residues in the CDR3. CDR3 residues: CASSLGAPTNYGYTF. As DNA, the CDR3 is TGTGCCAGCAGCTTAGGGGCGCCTACTAACTATGGCTACACCTTC.

This clonotype was recorded many times. The chain uses TRBV27 and TRBJ1-5; D unresolved. This CDR3 has 15 residues. V lost 4 bases and J 0 bases, leaving 10 bases between the germline ends. From germline, CDR1 is MNHEY and CDR2 SMNVEV (reference sequence). The CDR3 protein is CASSSSSHSNQPQHF. The DNA of the CDR3 is TGTGCCAGCAGTTCCAGCAGCCATAGCAATCAGCCCCAGCATTTT.

The V gene is TRBV28, the J gene TRBJ2-7, with 8 bases aligning to TRBD2. The CDR3 is 13 amino acids. The trim removed 10 bases at V and 3 bases at J, leaving 8 bases unmatched. Germline CDR1 reads MDHEN; CDR2 reads SYDVKM. This CDR3 is CATRPGGGYEQYF. CDR3 sequence (DNA): TGTGCCACCCGTCCGGGGGGGGGCTACGAGCAGTACTTC.

In this sample, this clonotype turned up many times. DNA of the CDR3: TGTGCCAGCAGCGACAAGCTCCGTAAGGGAACAGCACTTGGCACAGATACGCAGTATTTT. This sequence encodes CASSDKLRKGTALGTDTQYF. The rearrangement joins TRBV11-2 to TRBJ2-3; D unresolved. The CDR3 is 20 amino acids. The germline V gene encodes CDR1 SGHAT and CDR2 FQNNGV. V was cut by 5 bases and J by 1 base, with 28 bases left in between.

Comments on this clonotype: A much larger clone differs from this one at a single base, so this may be a read error. The chain recombines TRBV5-5 with TRBJ1-2, with 9 nucleotides matching TRBD1. The CDR3 is made up of 16 amino acids. Germline CDR1 is SGHKS and CDR2 is YYEKEE (reference sequence). CDR3 bases: TGTGCCAGCAGCTCCACCCTGCGGGACAGGGCCTATGTCTACACCTTC. Encoded protein: CASSSTLRDRAYVYTF. Full variable domain (remainder filled in from reference TRBV5-5 and TRBJ1-2): DAGVTQSPTHLIKTRGQQVTLRCSPISGHKSVSWYQQVLGQGPQFIFQYYEKEERGRGNFPDRFSARQFPNYSSELNVNALLLGDSALYLCASSSTLRDRAYVYTFGSGTRLTVV.

This clonotype has ten or more counts. The rearrangement links TRBV7-9 to TRBJ2-6; D is ambiguous. CDR3 length: 14 residues. CDR1 is SEHNR, CDR2 FQNEAQ, per germline (reference sequence). Trimming cost V 6 bases and J 0 bases, with 6 bases left between them. CDR3 in DNA: TGTGCCAGCAGAGACACCTCTGGGGCCAACGTCCTGACTTTC. Translation: CASRDTSGANVLTF.